This T cell receptor (beta chain) was sequenced in a study of spatial heterogeneity in lung cancer. Overall study: Consistently, beta-chain sequences turned up in larger numbers than alpha-chain sequences did.

The CDR3 length is 12 residues. The germline gives CDR1 SNHLY, CDR2 FYNNEI. V was clipped by 9 bases and J by 5 bases; unmatched bases: 1. As to time point: sample taken at primary tumor resection. Tumor, nontumor lung or frozen PBMC supplied whole RNA, sequenced without sorting. This clonotype was counted at least ten times. With the library built for alpha chains, this beta chain is off target and its frequency is not meaningful. The study tagged each TCR cDNA molecule with a unique molecular identifier. TCRdb re-analysed the 5' RACE reads in MiXCR, keeping a single row per CDR3 protein. The sample contains 10,000 to 15,000 distinct CDR3 sequences, about 3.9% of which appear only once.

The chain couples TRBV2 to TRBJ2-2; 9 bases map to TRBD2. The receptor's source is a male donor with early-stage non-small cell lung cancer. This specimen consisted of PBMCs, obtained at surgery. CDR3 amino acids: CARGLATGELFF. In DNA, the CDR3 is TGTGCCAGGGGACTAGCAACCGGGGAGCTGTTTTTT.